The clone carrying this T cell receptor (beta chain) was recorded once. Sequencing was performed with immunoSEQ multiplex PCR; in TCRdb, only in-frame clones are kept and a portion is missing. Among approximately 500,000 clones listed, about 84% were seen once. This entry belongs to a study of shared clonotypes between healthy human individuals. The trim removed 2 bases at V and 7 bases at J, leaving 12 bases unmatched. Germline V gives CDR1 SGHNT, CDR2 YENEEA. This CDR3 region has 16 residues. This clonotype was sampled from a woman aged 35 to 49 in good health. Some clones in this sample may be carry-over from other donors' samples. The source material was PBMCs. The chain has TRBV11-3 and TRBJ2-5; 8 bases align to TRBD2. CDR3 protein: CASSLKAGALDGTQYF. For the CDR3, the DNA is TGTGCCAGCAGCTTAAAAGCGGGAGCCCTCGATGGGACCCAGTACTTC.